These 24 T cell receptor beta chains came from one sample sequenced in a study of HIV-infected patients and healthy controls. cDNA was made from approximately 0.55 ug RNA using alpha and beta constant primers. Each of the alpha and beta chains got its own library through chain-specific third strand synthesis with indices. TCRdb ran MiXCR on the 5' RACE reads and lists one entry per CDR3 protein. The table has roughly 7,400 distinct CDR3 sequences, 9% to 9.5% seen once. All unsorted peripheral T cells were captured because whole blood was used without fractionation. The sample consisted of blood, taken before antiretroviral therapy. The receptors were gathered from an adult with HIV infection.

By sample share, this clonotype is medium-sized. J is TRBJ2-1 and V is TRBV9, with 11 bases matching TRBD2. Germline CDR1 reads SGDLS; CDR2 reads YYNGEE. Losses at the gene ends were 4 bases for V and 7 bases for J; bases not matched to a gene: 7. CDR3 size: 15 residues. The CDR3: CASSTLAGVPNEQFF. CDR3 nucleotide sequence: TGTGCCAGCAGCACACTAGCGGGAGTACCGAATGAGCAGTTCTTC.

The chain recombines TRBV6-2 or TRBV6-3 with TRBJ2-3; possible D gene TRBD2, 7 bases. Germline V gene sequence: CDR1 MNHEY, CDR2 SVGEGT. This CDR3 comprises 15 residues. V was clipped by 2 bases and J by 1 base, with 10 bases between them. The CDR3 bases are TGTGCCAGCAGTTACCTGCGGGGGCGCACAGATACGCAGTATTTT. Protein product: CASSYLRGRTDTQYF.

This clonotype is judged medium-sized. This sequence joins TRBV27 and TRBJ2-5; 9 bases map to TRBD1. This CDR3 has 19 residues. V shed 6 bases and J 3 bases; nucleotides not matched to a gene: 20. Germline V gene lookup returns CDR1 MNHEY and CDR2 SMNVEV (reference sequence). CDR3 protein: CASSRPRDREGVTKETQYF. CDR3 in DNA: TGTGCCAGCAGCCGCCCCCGGGACAGGGAGGGGGTAACAAAAGAGACCCAGTACTTC.

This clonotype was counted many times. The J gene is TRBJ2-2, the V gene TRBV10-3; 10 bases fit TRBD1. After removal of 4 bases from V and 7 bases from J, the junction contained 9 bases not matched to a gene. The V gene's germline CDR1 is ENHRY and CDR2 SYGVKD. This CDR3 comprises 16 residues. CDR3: CAISARQGASVGELFF. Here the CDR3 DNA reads TGTGCCATCAGTGCGAGACAGGGGGCATCTGTCGGGGAGCTGTTTTTT.

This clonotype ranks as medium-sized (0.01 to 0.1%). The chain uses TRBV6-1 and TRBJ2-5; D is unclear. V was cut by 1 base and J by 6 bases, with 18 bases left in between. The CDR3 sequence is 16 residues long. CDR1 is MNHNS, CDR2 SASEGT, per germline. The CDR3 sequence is CASSEVGSGLRQTQYF. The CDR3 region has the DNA TGTGCCAGCAGTGAAGTGGGTTCTGGATTAAGGCAGACCCAGTACTTC.

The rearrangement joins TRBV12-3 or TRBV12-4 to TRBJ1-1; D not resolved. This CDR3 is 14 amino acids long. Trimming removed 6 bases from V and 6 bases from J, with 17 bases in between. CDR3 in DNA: TGTGCCAGCAGCCGCGACGGGAAAGGGCCTGAAGCTTTCTTT. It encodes CASSRDGKGPEAFF.

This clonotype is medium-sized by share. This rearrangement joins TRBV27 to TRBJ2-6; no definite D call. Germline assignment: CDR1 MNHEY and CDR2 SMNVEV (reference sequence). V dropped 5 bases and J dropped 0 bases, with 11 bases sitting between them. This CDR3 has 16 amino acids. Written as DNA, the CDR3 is TGTGCCAGCAGTGGACGGTCCAGCTCTGGGGCCAACGTCCTGACTTTC. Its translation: CASSGRSSSGANVLTF.

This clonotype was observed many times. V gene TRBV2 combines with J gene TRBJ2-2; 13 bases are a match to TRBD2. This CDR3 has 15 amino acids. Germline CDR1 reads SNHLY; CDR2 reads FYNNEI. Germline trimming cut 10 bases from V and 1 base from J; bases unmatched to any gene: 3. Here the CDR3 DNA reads TGTGCCATCCGACTAGCGGGGGGGAACACCGGGGAGCTGTTTTTT. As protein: CAIRLAGGNTGELFF.

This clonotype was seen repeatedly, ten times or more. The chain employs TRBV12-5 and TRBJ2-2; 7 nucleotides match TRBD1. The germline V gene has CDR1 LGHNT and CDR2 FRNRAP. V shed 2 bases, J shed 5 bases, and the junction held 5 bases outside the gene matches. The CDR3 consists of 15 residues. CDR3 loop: CASGLHQGETGELFF. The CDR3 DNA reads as TGTGCTAGTGGTTTGCATCAGGGGGAGACCGGGGAGCTGTTTTTT.

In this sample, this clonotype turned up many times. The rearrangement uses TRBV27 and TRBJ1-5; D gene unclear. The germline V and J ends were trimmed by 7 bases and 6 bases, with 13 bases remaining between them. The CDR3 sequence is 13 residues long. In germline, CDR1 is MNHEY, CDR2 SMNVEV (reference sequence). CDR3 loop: CASIGRGGQPQHF. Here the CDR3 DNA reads TGTGCCAGCATAGGGCGGGGAGGTCAGCCCCAGCATTTT.

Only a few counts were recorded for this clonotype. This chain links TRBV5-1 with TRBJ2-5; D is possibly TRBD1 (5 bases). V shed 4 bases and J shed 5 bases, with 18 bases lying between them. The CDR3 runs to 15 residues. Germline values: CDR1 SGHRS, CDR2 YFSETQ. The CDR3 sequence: CASSGAVGSGETQYF. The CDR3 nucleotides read TGCGCCAGCAGCGGGGCAGTGGGGTCAGGGGAGACCCAGTACTTC.

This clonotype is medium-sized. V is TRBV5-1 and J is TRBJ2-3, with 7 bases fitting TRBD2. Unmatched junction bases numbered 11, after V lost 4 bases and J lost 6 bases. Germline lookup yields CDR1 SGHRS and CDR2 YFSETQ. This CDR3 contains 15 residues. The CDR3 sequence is CASSTSGVVLDTQYF. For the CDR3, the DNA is TGCGCCAGCAGCACAAGCGGGGTGGTTTTGGATACGCAGTATTTT.

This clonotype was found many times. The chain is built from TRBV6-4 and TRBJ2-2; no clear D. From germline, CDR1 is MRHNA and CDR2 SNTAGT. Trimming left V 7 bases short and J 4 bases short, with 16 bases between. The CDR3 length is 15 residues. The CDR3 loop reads CASTLTFSGTGELFF. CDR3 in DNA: TGTGCCAGCACCCTGACATTTTCGGGCACCGGGGAGCTGTTTTTT.

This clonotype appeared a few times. CDR3: CASSLVAGGPDEQYF. CDR3 nucleotide sequence: TGTGCCAGCAGCTTAGTAGCGGGGGGGCCGGACGAGCAGTACTTC. The rearrangement uses TRBV7-8 and TRBJ2-7; 11 bases fit TRBD2. The CDR3 has 15 residues. The trim removed 1 base at V and 5 bases at J, leaving 4 bases unmatched. Germline CDR1 and CDR2: SGHVS and FQNEAQ.

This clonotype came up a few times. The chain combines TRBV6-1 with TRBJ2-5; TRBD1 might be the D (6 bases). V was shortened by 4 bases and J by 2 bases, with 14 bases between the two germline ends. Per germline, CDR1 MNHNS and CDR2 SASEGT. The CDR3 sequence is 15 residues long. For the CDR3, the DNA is TGTGCCAGCAGTGTTCAACAGGGACAACAAGAGACCCAGTACTTC. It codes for CASSVQQGQQETQYF.

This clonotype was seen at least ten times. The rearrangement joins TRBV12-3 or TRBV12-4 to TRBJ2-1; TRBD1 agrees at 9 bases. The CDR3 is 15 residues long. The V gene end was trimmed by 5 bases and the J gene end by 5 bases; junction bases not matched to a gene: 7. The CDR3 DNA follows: TGTGCCAGCAGTCCCCGACAGGGGGGAAACAATGAGCAGTTCTTC. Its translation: CASSPRQGGNNEQFF.

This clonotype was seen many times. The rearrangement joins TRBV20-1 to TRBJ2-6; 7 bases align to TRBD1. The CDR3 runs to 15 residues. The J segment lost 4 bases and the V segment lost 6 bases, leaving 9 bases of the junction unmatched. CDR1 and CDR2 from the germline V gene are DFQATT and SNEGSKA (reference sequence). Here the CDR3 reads CSAHATGDGANVLTF. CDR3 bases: TGCAGTGCCCACGCCACAGGGGACGGGGCCAACGTCCTGACTTTC.

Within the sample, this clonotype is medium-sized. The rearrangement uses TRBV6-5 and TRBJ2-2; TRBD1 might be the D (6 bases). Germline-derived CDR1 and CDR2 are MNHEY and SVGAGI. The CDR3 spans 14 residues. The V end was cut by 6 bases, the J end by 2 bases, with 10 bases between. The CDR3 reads CASSPGTNTGELFF. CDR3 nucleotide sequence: TGTGCCAGCAGCCCCGGGACAAACACCGGGGAGCTGTTTTTT.

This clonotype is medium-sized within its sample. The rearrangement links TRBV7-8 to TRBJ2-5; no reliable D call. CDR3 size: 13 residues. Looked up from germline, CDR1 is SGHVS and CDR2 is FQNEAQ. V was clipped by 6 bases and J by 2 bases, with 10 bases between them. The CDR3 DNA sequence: TGTGCCAGCAGTCCCAGACCACAAGAGACCCAGTACTTC. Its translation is CASSPRPQETQYF.

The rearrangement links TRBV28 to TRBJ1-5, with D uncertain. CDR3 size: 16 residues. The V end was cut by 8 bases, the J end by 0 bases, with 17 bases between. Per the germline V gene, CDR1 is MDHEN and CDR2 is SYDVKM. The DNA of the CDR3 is TGTGCCAGCCTAAACGGGCAGACATATAGCAATCAGCCCCAGCATTTT. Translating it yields CASLNGQTYSNQPQHF. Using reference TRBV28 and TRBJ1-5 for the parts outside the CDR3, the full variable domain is DVKVTQSSRYLVKRTGEKVFLECVQDMDHENMFWYRQDPGLGLRLIYFSYDVKMKEKGDIPEGYSVSREKKERFSLILESASTNQTSMYLCASLNGQTYSNQPQHFGDGTRLSIL.

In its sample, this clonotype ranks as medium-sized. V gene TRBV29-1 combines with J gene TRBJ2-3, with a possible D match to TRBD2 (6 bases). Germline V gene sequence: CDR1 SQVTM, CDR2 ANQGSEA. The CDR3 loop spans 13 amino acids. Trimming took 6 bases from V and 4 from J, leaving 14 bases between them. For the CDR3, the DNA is TGCAGCGTGGTACGGGGGACTCCAGATACGCAGTATTTT. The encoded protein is CSVVRGTPDTQYF.

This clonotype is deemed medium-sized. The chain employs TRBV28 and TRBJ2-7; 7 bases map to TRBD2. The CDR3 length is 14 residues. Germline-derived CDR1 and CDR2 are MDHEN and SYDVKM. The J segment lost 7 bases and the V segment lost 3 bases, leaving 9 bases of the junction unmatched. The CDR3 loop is CASSFALPGREQYF. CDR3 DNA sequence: TGTGCCAGCAGTTTCGCGCTTCCCGGGAGGGAGCAGTACTTC. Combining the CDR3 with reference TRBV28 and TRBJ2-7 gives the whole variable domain DVKVTQSSRYLVKRTGEKVFLECVQDMDHENMFWYRQDPGLGLRLIYFSYDVKMKEKGDIPEGYSVSREKKERFSLILESASTNQTSMYLCASSFALPGREQYFGPGTRLTVT.

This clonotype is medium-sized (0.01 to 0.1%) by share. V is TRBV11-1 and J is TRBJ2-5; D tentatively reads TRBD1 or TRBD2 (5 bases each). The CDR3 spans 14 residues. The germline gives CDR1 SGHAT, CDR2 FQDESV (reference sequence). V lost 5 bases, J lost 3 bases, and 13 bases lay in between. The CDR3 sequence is CASSPRDGKETQYF. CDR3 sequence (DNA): TGTGCCAGCAGCCCTAGGGACGGGAAAGAGACCCAGTACTTC.

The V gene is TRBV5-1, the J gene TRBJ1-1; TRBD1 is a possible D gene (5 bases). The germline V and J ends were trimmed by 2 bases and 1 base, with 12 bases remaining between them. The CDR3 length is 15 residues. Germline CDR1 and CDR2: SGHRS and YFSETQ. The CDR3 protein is CASSFSGTENTEAFF. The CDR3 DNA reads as TGCGCCAGCAGCTTCAGCGGGACGGAGAACACTGAAGCTTTCTTT.